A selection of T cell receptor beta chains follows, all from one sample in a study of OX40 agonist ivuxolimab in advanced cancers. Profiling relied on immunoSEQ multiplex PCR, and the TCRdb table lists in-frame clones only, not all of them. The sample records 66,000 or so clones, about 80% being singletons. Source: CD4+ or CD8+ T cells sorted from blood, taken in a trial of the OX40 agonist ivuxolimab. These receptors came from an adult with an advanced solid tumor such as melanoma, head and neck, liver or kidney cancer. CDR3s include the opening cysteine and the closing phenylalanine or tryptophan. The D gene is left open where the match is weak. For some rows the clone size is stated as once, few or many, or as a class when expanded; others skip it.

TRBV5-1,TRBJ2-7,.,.,TGCGCCAGCAGCTTGGCCTTAGGCTCTGGCTCCTACGAGCAGTACTTC,CASSLALGSGSYEQYF
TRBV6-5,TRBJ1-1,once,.,TGTGCCAGCAGTACAGGCGAACCGCACACTGAAGCTTTCTTT,CASSTGEPHTEAFF
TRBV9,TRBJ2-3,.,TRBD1,TGTGCCAGCAGCGTAGGGGATTGGGTGGGGACAGGGAGCACAGATACGCAGTATTTT,CASSVGDWVGTGSTDTQYF
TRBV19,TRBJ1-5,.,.,TGTGCCAGTAGGGTCAGCAATCAGCCCCAGCATTTT,CASRVSNQPQHF
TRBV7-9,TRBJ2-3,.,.,TGTGCCAGCAGCCTCGGAGGGCTCGCAGATACGCAGTATTTT,CASSLGGLADTQYF
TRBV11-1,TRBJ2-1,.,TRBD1,TGTGCCAGCAGCTTTTTCCCCTGGGGACAGGATTTGAGCAATGAGCAGTTCTTC,CASSFFPWGQDLSNEQFF
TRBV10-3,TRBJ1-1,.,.,TGTGCCATCAGTTTAGACAGGCGGAACACTGAAGCTTTCTTT,CAISLDRRNTEAFF
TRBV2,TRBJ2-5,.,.,TGTGCCAGCAGTCAGGGGTTGCAAGAGACCCAGTACTTC,CASSQGLQETQYF
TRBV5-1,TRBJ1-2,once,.,TGCGCCAGCAGCATGGGCACTTCCAAGGGCTATGGCTACACCTTC,CASSMGTSKGYGYTF
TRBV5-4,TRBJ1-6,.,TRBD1,TGTGCCAGCAGCCCTGGACAGGGAAGTAGTAATTCACCCCTCCACTTT,CASSPGQGSSNSPLHF
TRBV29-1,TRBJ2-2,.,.,TGCAGCGTTCTCCGGACGGAAGGCACCGGGGAGCTGTTTTTT,CSVLRTEGTGELFF
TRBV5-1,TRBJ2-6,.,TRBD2,TGCGCCAGCAGCTCGAACCTGCGGGGCGGGGGGTCTGGGGCCAACGTCCTGACTTTC,CASSSNLRGGGSGANVLTF
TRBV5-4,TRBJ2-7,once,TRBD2,TGTGCCAGCAGCAGGGGTCTGGCTAGCGGGGGGGACGAGCAGTACTTC,CASSRGLASGGDEQYF
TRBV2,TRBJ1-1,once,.,TGTGCCAGCACTATATCGACTGAAGCTTTCTTT,CASTISTEAFF
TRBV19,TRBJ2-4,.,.,TGTGCCAGTTCAGGGGTAGGAGCCAAAAACATTCAGTACTTC,CASSGVGAKNIQYF
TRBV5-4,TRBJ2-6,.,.,TGTGCCAGCAGTACCAGGGGTGGGGCCAACGTCCTGACTTTC,CASSTRGGANVLTF
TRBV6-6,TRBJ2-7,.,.,TGTGCCAGCAGGGAATCAGGGGGGAGCGAGCAGTACTTC,CASRESGGSEQYF
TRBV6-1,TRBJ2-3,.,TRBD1,TGTGCCAGCAGCGGGACAGGCGTGGATACGCAGTATTTT,CASSGTGVDTQYF
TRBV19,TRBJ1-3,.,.,TGTGCCAGTAGTATCAGAACGACTGCTAGCTCTGGAAACACCATATATTTT,CASSIRTTASSGNTIYF
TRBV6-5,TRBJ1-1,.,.,TGTGCCAGCACCCAAAGGTTTGGGGGGAACACTGAAGCTTTCTTT,CASTQRFGGNTEAFF
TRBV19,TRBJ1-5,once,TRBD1,TGTGCCAGTAGCCTTACACCGGGACAGGGGACTCAGCCCCAGCATTTT,CASSLTPGQGTQPQHF
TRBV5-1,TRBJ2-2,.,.,TGCGCCAGCAGCTTGGCCGCCGGGACGGTTACGAACACCGGGGAGCTGTTTTTT,CASSLAAGTVTNTGELFF
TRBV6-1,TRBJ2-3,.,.,TGTGCCAGCCGGGTCCCGAGCACAGATACGCAGTATTTT,CASRVPSTDTQYF
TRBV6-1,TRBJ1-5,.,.,TGTGCCAGCAGTGAGTCCGTCTCCCAGCCCCAGCATTTT,CASSESVSQPQHF
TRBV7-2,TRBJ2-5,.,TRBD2,TGTGCCAGCAGAAGTAGCGGGGGGGCATGGGAGACCCAGTACTTC,CASRSSGGAWETQYF
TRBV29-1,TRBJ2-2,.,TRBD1,TGCAGCGTGGTCACAGGGGGCTTTGGGGCCGGGGAGCTGTTTTTT,CSVVTGGFGAGELFF
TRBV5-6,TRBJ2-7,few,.,TGTGCCAGCAGCTTCCGGGACGGAATATCAGCTCGCTACGAGCAGTACTTC,CASSFRDGISARYEQYF
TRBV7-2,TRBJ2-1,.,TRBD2,TGTGCCAGCAGCTTAGAACTAGCGGGGTCGGCCCCGTTCTTC,CASSLELAGSAPFF
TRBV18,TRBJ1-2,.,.,TGTGCCAGCTCACCTACGTTCTACAACTATGGCTACACCTTC,CASSPTFYNYGYTF